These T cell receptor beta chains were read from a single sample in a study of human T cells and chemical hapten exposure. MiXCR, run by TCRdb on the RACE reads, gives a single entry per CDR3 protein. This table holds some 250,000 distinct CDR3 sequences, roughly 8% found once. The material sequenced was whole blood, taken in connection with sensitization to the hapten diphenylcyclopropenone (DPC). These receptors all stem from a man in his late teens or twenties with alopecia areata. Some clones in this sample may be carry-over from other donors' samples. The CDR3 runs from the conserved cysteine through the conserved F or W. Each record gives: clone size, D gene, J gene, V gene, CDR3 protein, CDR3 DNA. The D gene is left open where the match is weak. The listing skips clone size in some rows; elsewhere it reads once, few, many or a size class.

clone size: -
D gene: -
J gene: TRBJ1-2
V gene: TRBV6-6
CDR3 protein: CASSYSISLVGSLEGYTF
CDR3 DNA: TGTGCCAGCAGTTACTCGATTAGTTTGGTAGGCAGTTTAGAAGGCTACACCTTC

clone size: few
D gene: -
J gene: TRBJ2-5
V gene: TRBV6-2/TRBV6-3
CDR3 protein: CASSYLGLETQYF
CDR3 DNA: TGTGCCAGCAGTTACTTGGGATTGGAGACCCAGTACTTC

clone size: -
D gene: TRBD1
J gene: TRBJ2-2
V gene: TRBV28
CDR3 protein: CASSLPGQGNTGELFF
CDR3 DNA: TGTGCCAGCAGTTTACCGGGACAGGGGAACACCGGGGAGCTGTTTTTT

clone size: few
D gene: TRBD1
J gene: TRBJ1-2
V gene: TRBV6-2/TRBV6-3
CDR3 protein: CASSYSSPGQALRGYTF
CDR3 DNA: TGTGCCAGCAGTTACTCGTCGCCGGGACAGGCCCTCAGGGGCTACACCTTC

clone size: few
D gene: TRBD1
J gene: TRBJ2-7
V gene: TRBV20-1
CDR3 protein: CSAIQGQARHVYEQYF
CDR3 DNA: TGCAGTGCCATACAGGGACAGGCCCGACACGTCTACGAGCAGTACTTC

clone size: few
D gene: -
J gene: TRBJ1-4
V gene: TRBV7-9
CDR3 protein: CASSLAARGTNEKLFF
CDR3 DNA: TGTGCCAGCAGCTTAGCTGCCAGGGGAACTAATGAAAAACTGTTTTTT

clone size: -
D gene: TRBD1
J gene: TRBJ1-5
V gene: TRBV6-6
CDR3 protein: CASSYLGKTGGGQPQHF
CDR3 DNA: TGTGCCAGCAGTTACTTAGGGAAGACAGGGGGAGGCCAGCCCCAGCATTTT

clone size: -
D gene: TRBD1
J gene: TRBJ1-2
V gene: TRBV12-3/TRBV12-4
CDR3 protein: CASSPGGFNYGYTF
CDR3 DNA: TGTGCCAGCAGTCCAGGGGGCTTTAACTATGGCTACACCTTC

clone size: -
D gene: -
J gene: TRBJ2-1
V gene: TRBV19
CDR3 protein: CASSWGTAGPYNEQFF
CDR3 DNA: TGTGCCAGTAGTTGGGGGACAGCGGGCCCCTACAATGAGCAGTTCTTC

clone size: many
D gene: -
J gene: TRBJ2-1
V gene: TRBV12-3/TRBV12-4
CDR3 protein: CASSLGSVEQFF
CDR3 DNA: TGTGCCAGCAGTTTGGGGAGCGTTGAGCAGTTCTTC

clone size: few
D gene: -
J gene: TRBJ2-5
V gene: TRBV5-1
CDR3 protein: CASSRWADYQETQYF
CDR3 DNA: TGCGCCAGCAGCCGGTGGGCGGACTACCAAGAGACCCAGTACTTC

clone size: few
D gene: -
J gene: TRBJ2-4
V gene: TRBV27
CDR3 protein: CASSLNTNPGLQYF
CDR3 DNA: TGTGCCAGCAGCTTAAACACAAACCCCGGACTTCAGTACTTC

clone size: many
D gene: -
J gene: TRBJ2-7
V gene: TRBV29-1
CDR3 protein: CSVQVETYEQYF
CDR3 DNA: TGCAGCGTTCAGGTTGAGACCTACGAGCAGTACTTC

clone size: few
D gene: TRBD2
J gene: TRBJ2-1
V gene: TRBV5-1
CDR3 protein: CASSWTSGKRDEQFF
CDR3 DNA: TGCGCCAGCAGCTGGACTAGCGGGAAACGGGATGAGCAGTTCTTC

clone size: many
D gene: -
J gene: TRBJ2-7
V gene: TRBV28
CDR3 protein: CASSLGQGLSYEQYF
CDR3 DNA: TGTGCCAGCAGTTTAGGCCAGGGGCTCTCCTACGAGCAGTACTTC

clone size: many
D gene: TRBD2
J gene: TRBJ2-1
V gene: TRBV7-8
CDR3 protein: CASSLWPHEAGGLHNEQFF
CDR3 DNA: TGTGCCAGCAGCTTATGGCCCCATGAGGCGGGGGGGCTTCACAATGAGCAGTTCTTC

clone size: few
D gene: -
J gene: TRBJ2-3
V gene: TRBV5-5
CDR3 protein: CASSWGVEGRVADTQYF
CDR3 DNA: TGTGCCAGCAGCTGGGGGGTTGAAGGGCGAGTGGCAGATACGCAGTATTTT

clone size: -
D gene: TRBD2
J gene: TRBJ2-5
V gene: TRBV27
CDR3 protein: CASSRGLAGGETQYF
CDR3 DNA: TGTGCCAGCAGTCGGGGACTAGCGGGTGGTGAGACCCAGTACTTC

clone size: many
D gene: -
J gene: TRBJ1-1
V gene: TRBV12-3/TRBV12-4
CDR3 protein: CASSVQGINAFF
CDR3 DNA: TGTGCCAGCAGTGTCCAGGGTATTAATGCTTTCTTT

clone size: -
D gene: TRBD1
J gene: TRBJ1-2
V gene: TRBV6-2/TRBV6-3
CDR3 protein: CASSFAGTGIYGYTF
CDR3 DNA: TGTGCCAGCAGTTTTGCCGGGACAGGGATCTATGGCTACACCTTC

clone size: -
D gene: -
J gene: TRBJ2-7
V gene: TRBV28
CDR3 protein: CASSFKLRGPYEQYF
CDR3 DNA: TGTGCCAGCAGTTTTAAGCTCAGGGGCCCCTACGAGCAGTACTTC

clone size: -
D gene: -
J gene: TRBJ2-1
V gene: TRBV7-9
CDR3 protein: CASSPLWGAADNEQFF
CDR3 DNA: TGTGCCAGCAGCCCATTATGGGGGGCCGCGGACAATGAGCAGTTCTTC

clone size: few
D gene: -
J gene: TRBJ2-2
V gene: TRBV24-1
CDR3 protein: CATSADTGELFF
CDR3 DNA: TGTGCCACCAGTGCCGACACCGGGGAGCTGTTTTTT

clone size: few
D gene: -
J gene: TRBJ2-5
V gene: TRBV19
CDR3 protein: CASSIRGTQYF
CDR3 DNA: TGTGCCAGTAGTATCAGAGGGACCCAGTACTTC

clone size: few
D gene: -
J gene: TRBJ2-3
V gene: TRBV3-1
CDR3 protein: CASSQAFYRVLDTQYF
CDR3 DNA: TGTGCCAGCAGCCAGGCTTTCTATAGGGTGTTAGATACGCAGTATTTT

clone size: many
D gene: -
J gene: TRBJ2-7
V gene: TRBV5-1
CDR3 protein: CASREFTDYEQYF
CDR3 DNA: TGCGCCAGCCGGGAATTCACGGACTACGAGCAGTACTTC

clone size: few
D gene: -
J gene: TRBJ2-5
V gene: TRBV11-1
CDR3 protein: CASSEILGSETQYF
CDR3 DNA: TGTGCCAGCAGCGAAATCCTAGGGAGCGAGACCCAGTACTTC

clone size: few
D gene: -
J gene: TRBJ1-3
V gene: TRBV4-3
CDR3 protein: CASSQLDRVSGNTIYF
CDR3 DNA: TGCGCCAGCAGCCAATTAGACAGAGTCTCTGGAAACACCATATATTTT

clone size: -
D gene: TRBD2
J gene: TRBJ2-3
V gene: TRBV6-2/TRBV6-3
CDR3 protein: CASAPYSSSGGLTDTQYF
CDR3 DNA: TGTGCCAGCGCCCCCTACTCATCTAGCGGGGGGCTCACAGATACGCAGTATTTT

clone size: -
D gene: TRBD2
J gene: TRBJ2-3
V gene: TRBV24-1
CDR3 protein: CATSDFTAPGLAVRDTQYF
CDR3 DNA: TGTGCCACCAGTGATTTCACAGCCCCGGGACTAGCGGTTCGAGATACGCAGTATTTT

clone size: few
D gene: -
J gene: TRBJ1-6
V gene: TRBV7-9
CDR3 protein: CASSLGGSGLSPLHF
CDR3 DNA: TGTGCCAGCAGCTTAGGGGGCTCAGGGCTTTCACCCCTCCACTTT

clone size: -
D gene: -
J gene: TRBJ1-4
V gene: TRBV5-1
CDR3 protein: CASSSDGPNEKLFF
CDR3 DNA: TGCGCCAGCAGCTCCGACGGTCCAAATGAAAAACTGTTTTTT

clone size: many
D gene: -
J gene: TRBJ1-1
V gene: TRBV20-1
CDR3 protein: CSAQDRLNTEAFF
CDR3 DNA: TGCAGTGCCCAAGACAGGCTGAACACTGAAGCTTTCTTT

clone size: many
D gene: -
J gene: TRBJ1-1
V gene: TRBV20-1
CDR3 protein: CSAKGGYTEAFF
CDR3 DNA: TGCAGTGCTAAAGGAGGCTACACTGAAGCTTTCTTT

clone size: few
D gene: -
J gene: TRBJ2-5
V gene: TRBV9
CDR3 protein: CASSLSNRETQYF
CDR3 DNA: TGTGCCAGCAGCCTAAGTAATCGAGAGACCCAGTACTTC

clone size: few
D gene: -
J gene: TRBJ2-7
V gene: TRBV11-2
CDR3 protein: CASSRTPGEQYF
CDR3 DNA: TGTGCCAGCTCTCGAACCCCGGGGGAGCAGTACTTC

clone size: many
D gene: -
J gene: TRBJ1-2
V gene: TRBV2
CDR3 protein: CASSEDQGEGYTF
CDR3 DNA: TGTGCCAGCAGTGAAGACCAGGGCGAAGGCTACACCTTC

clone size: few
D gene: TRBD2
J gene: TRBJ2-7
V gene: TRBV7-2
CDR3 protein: CASSFGLAGEPTF
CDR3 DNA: TGTGCCAGCAGCTTCGGACTAGCGGGGGAGCCAACGTTC

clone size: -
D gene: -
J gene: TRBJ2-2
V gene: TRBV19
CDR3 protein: CASSIVPTTGELFF
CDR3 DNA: TGTGCCAGTAGTATAGTCCCTACCACCGGGGAGCTGTTTTTT

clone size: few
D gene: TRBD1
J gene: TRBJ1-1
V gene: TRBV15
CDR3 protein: CATSSWDRGNTEAFF
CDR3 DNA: TGTGCCACCAGCTCTTGGGACAGGGGGAACACTGAAGCTTTCTTT

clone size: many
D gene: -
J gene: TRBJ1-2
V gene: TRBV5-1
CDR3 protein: CASSLAGGLNYGYTF
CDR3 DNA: TGCGCCAGCAGCTTGGCGGGCGGCCTTAACTATGGCTACACCTTC

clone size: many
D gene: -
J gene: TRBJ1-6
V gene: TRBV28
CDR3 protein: CASSLSMGRELHF
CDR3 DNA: TGTGCCAGCAGTTTATCAATGGGGAGGGAGCTCCACTTT

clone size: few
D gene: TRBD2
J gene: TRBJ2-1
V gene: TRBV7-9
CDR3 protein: CASSFGTSLYNEQFF
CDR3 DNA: TGTGCCAGCAGTTTCGGGACTAGCCTTTACAATGAGCAGTTCTTC

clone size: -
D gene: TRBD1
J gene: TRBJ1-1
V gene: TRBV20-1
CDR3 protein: CSVRTGALKDTEAFF
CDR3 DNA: TGCAGTGTCAGAACAGGGGCGTTGAAGGACACTGAAGCTTTCTTT

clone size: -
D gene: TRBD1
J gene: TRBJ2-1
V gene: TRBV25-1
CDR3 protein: CASSDREIPYNEQFF
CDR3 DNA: TGTGCCAGCAGCGACAGGGAAATTCCCTACAATGAGCAGTTCTTC

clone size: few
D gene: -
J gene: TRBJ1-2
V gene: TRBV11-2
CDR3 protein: CASSIDGTPYGYTF
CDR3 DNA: TGTGCCAGCAGCATCGACGGGACACCGTATGGCTACACCTTC

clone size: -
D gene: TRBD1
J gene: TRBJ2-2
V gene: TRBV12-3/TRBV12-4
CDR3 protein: CASSFQQGVTGELFF
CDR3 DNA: TGTGCCAGCAGTTTTCAGCAGGGGGTCACCGGGGAGCTGTTTTTT

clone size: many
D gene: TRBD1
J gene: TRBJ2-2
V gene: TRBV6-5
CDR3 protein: CASSRTGGGELFF
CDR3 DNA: TGTGCCAGCAGCCGTACAGGGGGCGGGGAGCTGTTTTTT